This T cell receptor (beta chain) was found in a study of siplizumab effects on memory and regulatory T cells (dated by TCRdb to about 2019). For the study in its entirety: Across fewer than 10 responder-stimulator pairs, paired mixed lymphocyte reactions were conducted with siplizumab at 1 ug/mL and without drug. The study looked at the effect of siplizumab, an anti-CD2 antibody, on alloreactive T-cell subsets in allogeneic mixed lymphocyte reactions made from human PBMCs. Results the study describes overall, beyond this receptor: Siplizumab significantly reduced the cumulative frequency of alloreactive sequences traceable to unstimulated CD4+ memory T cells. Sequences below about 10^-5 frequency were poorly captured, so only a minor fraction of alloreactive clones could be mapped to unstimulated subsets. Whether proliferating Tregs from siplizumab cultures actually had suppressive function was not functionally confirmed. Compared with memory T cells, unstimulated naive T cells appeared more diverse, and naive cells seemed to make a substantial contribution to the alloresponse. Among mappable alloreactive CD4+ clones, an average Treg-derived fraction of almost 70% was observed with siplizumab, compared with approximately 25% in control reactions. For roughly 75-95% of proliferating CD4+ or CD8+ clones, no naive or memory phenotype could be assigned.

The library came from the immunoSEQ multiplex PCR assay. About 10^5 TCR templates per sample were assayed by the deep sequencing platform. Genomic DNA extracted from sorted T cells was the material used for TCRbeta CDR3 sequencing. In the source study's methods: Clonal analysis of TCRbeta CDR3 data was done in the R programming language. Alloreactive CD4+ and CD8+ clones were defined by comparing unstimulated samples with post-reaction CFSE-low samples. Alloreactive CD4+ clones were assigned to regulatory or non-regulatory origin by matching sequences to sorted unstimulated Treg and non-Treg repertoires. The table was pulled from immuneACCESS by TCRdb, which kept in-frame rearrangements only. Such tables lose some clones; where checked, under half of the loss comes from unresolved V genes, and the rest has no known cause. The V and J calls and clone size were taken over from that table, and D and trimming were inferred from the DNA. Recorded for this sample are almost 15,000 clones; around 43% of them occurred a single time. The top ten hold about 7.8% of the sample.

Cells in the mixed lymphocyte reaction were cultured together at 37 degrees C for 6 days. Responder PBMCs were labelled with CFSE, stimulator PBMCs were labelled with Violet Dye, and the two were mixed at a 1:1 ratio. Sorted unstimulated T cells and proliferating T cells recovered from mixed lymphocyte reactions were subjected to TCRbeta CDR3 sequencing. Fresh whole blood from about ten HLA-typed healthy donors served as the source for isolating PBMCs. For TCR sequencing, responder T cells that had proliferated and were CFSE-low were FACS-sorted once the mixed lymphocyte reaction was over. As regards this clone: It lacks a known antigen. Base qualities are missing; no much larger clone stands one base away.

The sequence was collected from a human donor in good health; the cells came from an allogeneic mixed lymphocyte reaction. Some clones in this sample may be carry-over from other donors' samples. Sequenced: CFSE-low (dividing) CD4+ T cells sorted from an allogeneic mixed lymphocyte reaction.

The nucleotide sequence reads TGTGCCAGCAGCAAAAAGGGGCCATCTAATTCTAGCAATCAGCCCCAGCATTTT. Translated, it gives CASSKKGPSNSSNQPQHF. The chain employs TRBV21-1 and TRBJ1-5; the table assigns TRBD1, which was not confirmed against the DNA. TRBV21-1 is noted as a pseudogene. CDR3 length: 18 amino acids, cysteine to phenylalanine. Here the CDR3 DNA is all that survives: 54 bases in frame from base 1.